Listed here are 22 T cell receptor beta chains from one sample, sequenced in a study of cytomegalovirus exposure and HLA in healthy donors. Using immunoSEQ multiplex PCR, the repertoire was profiled, and TCRdb retains in-frame clones only, with some absent. The table lists 250,000 to 300,000 clones, just over 85% of them singletons. The material sequenced was PBMCs. These receptors were collected from a woman aged 18-29 years in good health and CMV-seronegative.

The sample holds one count of this clone. V usage is TRBV5-4 and J usage is TRBJ2-7, with D possibly matching TRBD1 (5 bases). This CDR3 has 13 residues. The germline gives CDR1 SGHNT, CDR2 YYREEE (reference sequence). V was shortened by 2 bases and J by 0 bases, with 6 bases between the two germline ends. CDR3 loop: CASSFQGSYEQYF. CDR3 DNA sequence: TGTGCCAGCAGCTTTCAGGGCTCCTACGAGCAGTACTTC.

This rearrangement joins TRBV5-4 to TRBJ1-6, with 8 bases aligning to TRBD1. Unmatched junction bases numbered 8, after V lost 3 bases and J lost 0 bases. CDR3 length equals 18 residues. Looked up from germline, CDR1 is SGHNT and CDR2 is YYREEE (reference sequence). The CDR3 loop is CASSSGQAVSSYNSPLHF. The CDR3 coding sequence is TGTGCCAGCAGCTCGGGACAGGCCGTCAGCTCCTATAATTCACCCCTCCACTTT.

The chain uses TRBV7-2 and TRBJ2-7; no definite D call. Trimming took 4 bases from V and 5 from J, leaving 15 bases between them. Germline CDR1 SGHTA, CDR2 FQGNSA. The CDR3 loop spans 14 amino acids. The CDR3 loop reads CASSWQLGGNEQYF. Written as DNA, the CDR3 is TGTGCCAGCAGCTGGCAGTTAGGCGGTAACGAGCAGTACTTC. The entire variable domain, with the rest obtained from reference TRBV7-2 and TRBJ2-7, is as follows: GAGVSQSPSNKVTEKGKDVELRCDPISGHTALYWYRQSLGQGLEFLIYFQGNSAPDKSGLPSDRFSAERTGGSVSTLTIQRTQQEDSAVYLCASSWQLGGNEQYFGPGTRLTVT.

A remark on this clone: Other nucleotide sequences from this sample produce the same CDR3. The chain uses TRBV5-1 and TRBJ2-3; tentative D call: TRBD2 (6 bases). Per the germline V gene, CDR1 is SGHRS and CDR2 is YFSETQ. The CDR3 runs to 14 residues. The V end lost 0 bases, the J end lost 6 bases, and 11 bases lay between the germline ends. In DNA, the CDR3 is TGCGCCAGCAGCTTGGGGAGGGGAACGGATACGCAGTATTTT. Protein: CASSLGRGTDTQYF.

The chain recombines TRBV19 with TRBJ2-7; 9 nucleotides match TRBD1. This CDR3 comprises 16 residues. Germline trimming cut 1 base from V and 3 bases from J; bases unmatched to any gene: 7. CDR1 is LNHDA and CDR2 is SQIVND in the germline V gene (reference sequence). CDR3 region: CASSIGGGTGLYEQYF. The CDR3 nucleotides read TGTGCCAGTAGTATAGGGGGCGGGACAGGGCTCTACGAGCAGTACTTC.

This chain links TRBV18 with TRBJ2-3, with 13 bases matching TRBD2. Per germline, CDR1 KGHSH and CDR2 LQKENI. The CDR3 is made up of 18 amino acids. Trimming took 3 bases from V and 2 from J; bases not matched to a gene: 8. The CDR3 bases are TGTGCCAGCTCACCGCAGAGACTAGCGGGGGGCCACACAGATACGCAGTATTTT. As protein: CASSPQRLAGGHTDTQYF.

Here the CDR3 reads CASSSRGLGTDTQYF. As DNA, the CDR3 is TGTGCCAGCAGTTCCCGGGGACTAGGGACAGATACGCAGTATTTT. The chain combines TRBV27 with TRBJ2-3; 8 bases are a match to TRBD2. The CDR3 totals 15 residues. The germline CDR1 and CDR2 sequences are MNHEY and SMNVEV (reference sequence). V lost 4 bases, J lost 3 bases, and 6 bases stayed unmatched.

The chain links TRBV30 to TRBJ1-2, with D tentatively TRBD1 (6 bases). This CDR3 has 14 residues. Germline V gene data show CDR1 as GTSNPN and CDR2 as SVGIG (reference sequence). V lost 0 bases, J lost 4 bases, and 12 bases lay in between. The CDR3 DNA sequence: TGTGCCTGGAGTGTTGGCAGGGGCTTCTATGGCTACACCTTC. This translates into CAWSVGRGFYGYTF.

The chain joins TRBV10-1 to TRBJ2-3; 11 nucleotides align to TRBD2. Germline values: CDR1 WNHNN, CDR2 SYGVQD (reference sequence). The trim removed 4 bases at V and 2 bases at J, leaving 5 bases unmatched. This CDR3 spans 16 amino acids. CDR3 amino acids: CASSGGTSGVTDTQYF. For the CDR3, the DNA is TGCGCCAGCAGTGGGGGGACTAGCGGCGTCACAGATACGCAGTATTTT.

The genes are TRBV28 and TRBJ1-2; TRBD1 matches at 7 bases. The CDR3 has 13 residues. Trimming cost V 6 bases and J 8 bases; bases outside gene matches: 9. Per the germline V gene, CDR1 is MDHEN and CDR2 is SYDVKM. CDR3 sequence: CASRIRTGWGYTF. CDR3 nucleotide sequence: TGTGCCAGCAGGATTCGGACAGGCTGGGGCTACACCTTC.

The genes are TRBV28 and TRBJ2-3, with 10 bases matching TRBD1. Unmatched junction bases numbered 5, after V lost 4 bases and J lost 4 bases. This CDR3 is built from 15 residues. Germline assignment: CDR1 MDHEN and CDR2 SYDVKM. As DNA, the CDR3 is TGTGCCAGCAGTTCCCGGACAGGGGGAGCAGATACGCAGTATTTT. Translation: CASSSRTGGADTQYF.

The CDR3 sequence: CASQSLAGPYEQYF. The CDR3 coding sequence is TGTGCCAGCCAATCACTAGCGGGACCTTACGAGCAGTACTTC. The chain has TRBV18 and TRBJ2-7; TRBD2 agrees at 10 bases. The CDR3 has 14 amino acids. Trimming cost V 8 bases and J 4 bases; bases outside gene matches: 8. CDR1 KGHSH and CDR2 LQKENI come from the germline V gene. Full variable domain (missing parts from reference TRBV18 and TRBJ2-7): NAGVMQNPRHLVRRRGQEARLRCSPMKGHSHVYWYRQLPEEGLKFMVYLQKENIIDESGMPKERFSAEFPKEGPSILRIQQVVRGDSAAYFCASQSLAGPYEQYFGPGTRLTVT.

The gene calls are TRBV11-2 and TRBJ2-1, with D possibly TRBD1 on 5 matching bases. The CDR3 is made up of 17 amino acids. The ends were cut back, 7 bases at V and 10 bases at J, with 29 bases in the middle. Germline V lookup: CDR1 SGHAT, CDR2 FQNNGV. In DNA form, the CDR3 reads TGTGCCAGCACCCAAGGTATAGGGGCTGGAATGGGCGAGGAGCAGTTCTTC. Protein: CASTQGIGAGMGEEQFF.

This clone came up a few times. V usage is TRBV6-5 and J usage is TRBJ1-2; 10 bases are shared with TRBD1. CDR1 and CDR2 (germline): MNHEY, SVGAGI. V lost 0 bases, J lost 4 bases, and 5 bases stayed unmatched. This CDR3 region has 16 residues. The CDR3 nucleotides are TGTGCCAGCAGTTACTCAGCGGGACAGGGGCCCTATGGCTACACCTTC. Protein sequence: CASSYSAGQGPYGYTF.

The rearrangement uses TRBV4-3 and TRBJ1-5, with a tentative D call TRBD1 (5 bases). The CDR3 is 15 residues long. V was pared by 0 bases and J by 4 bases, with 10 bases between. The germline V gene encodes CDR1 LGHNA and CDR2 YSLEER. The DNA for the CDR3 is TGCGCCAGCAGCCAAGAGTGGGGGGGGAATCAGCCCCAGCATTTT. Its protein is CASSQEWGGNQPQHF.

Only one count was recorded for this clone. The chain joins TRBV29-1 to TRBJ2-2; D gene uncertain. Germline values: CDR1 SQVTM, CDR2 ANQGSEA. This CDR3 has 11 amino acids. This CDR3 reads CMAMNTGELFF. As DNA, the CDR3 is TGCATGGCAATGAACACCGGGGAGCTGTTTTTT.

J is TRBJ2-7 and V is TRBV15; D might be TRBD1 (5 bases). Per germline, CDR1 LNHNV and CDR2 YYDKDF (reference sequence). Trimming left V 1 base short and J 2 bases short, with 12 bases between. The CDR3 has 15 amino acids. The CDR3 DNA reads as TGTGCCACCAGCAGAGCTCGAGACAGTACCTACGAGCAGTACTTC. It specifies CATSRARDSTYEQYF. The full variable domain, in which reference TRBV15 and TRBJ2-7 provide the parts outside the CDR3, is DAMVIQNPRYQVTQFGKPVTLSCSQTLNHNVMYWYQQKSSQAPKLLFHYYDKDFNNEADTPDNFQSRRPNTSFCFLDIRSPGLGDTAMYLCATSRARDSTYEQYFGPGTRLTVT.

The chain uses TRBV7-9 and TRBJ2-7; 7 bases are shared with TRBD2. CDR3 length: 16 residues. With 5 bases clipped from V and 7 bases from J, the junction kept 17 bases outside the gene matches. Per the germline V gene, CDR1 is SEHNR and CDR2 is FQNEAQ (reference sequence). The CDR3 DNA is TGTGCCAGCAGCCCAAAATTCTGGACTAGTTTAGGAGAGCAGTACTTC. Its translation: CASSPKFWTSLGEQYF.

V usage is TRBV27 and J usage is TRBJ1-4; 7 bases match TRBD1. J was trimmed by 6 bases and V by 8 bases; bases with no gene match: 9. The germline V gene has CDR1 MNHEY and CDR2 SMNVEV (reference sequence). The CDR3 contains 14 residues. The CDR3 nucleotides read TGTGCCAGCGCACACGGGACAGCCTATGAAAAACTGTTTTTT. It yields the protein CASAHGTAYEKLFF.

There are a few counts of this clone. The rearrangement uses TRBV5-5 and TRBJ1-5; the D gene is possibly TRBD1 (5 bases). The V end was cut by 1 base, the J end by 5 bases, with 10 bases between. The CDR3 covers 14 residues. The germline V gene encodes CDR1 SGHKS and CDR2 YYEKEE (reference sequence). Written as DNA, the CDR3 is TGTGCCAGCAGCTTGCAGGGTGGGGATCAGCCCCAGCATTTT. Protein product: CASSLQGGDQPQHF.

The chain links TRBV11-1 to TRBJ2-1; the D gene is possibly TRBD2 (6 bases). Trimming cost V 5 bases and J 9 bases, with 14 bases left between them. Germline V CDR1 and CDR2: SGHAT, FQDESV (reference sequence). This CDR3 has 13 amino acids. The CDR3 DNA reads as TGTGCCAGCAGCCCCCTTAGGAGGGGTGAGCAGTTCTTC. Translating it yields CASSPLRRGEQFF.

The chain has TRBV6-1 and TRBJ2-1, with 8 bases fitting TRBD2. V lost 2 bases, J lost 2 bases, and 2 bases stayed unmatched. The germline gives CDR1 MNHNS, CDR2 SASEGT. This CDR3 comprises 15 residues. CDR3 in amino acids: CASSETGGTYNEQFF. CDR3 nucleotides: TGTGCCAGCAGTGAAACGGGGGGGACCTACAATGAGCAGTTCTTC.